What follows are 19 T cell receptor beta chains derived from one specimen sequenced in a study of PD-1 blockade in classical Hodgkin lymphoma. Every patient relapsed after autologous stem cell transplantation, and brentuximab vedotin exposure varied. Data came from immunoSEQ multiplex PCR; TCRdb stores just in-frame clones and leaves some out. Among some 150,000 clones, around 84% were seen once, and the ten largest hold 7.5% to 10%. The material was peripheral blood mononuclear cells (PBMCs), obtained before the second cycle of nivolumab. These receptors came from a human donor with classical Hodgkin lymphoma.

The CDR3 nucleotides are TGTGCCAGCAGCTCGGGGAGGGCCGACAATCAGCCCCAGCATTTT. It translates to CASSSGRADNQPQHF. V is TRBV6-5 and J is TRBJ1-5; D uncertain. V was shortened by 6 bases and J by 3 bases, with 15 bases between the two germline ends. Germline loops: CDR1 MNHEY, CDR2 SVGAGI. This CDR3 region has 15 residues.

The gene calls are TRBV4-3 and TRBJ2-7; 11 bases fit TRBD2. V lost 0 bases to trimming and J lost 3 bases; unmatched junction nucleotides: 4. In germline, CDR1 is LGHNA, CDR2 YSLEER. The CDR3 totals 16 residues. This chain's CDR3 is CASSQDIGLAGYEQYF. CDR3 nucleotides: TGCGCCAGCAGCCAAGACATCGGACTAGCGGGCTACGAGCAGTACTTC.

This clone was recorded a few times. The V gene is TRBV28, the J gene TRBJ1-4; the match to TRBD1 covers 8 bases. Germline V lookup: CDR1 MDHEN, CDR2 SYDVKM. This CDR3 region has 14 residues. Trimming removed 5 bases from V and 7 bases from J; junction bases left unmatched: 6. CDR3 sequence reads: CASSTTGGGEKLFF. For the CDR3, the DNA is TGTGCCAGCAGTACTACAGGGGGGGGTGAAAAACTGTTTTTT.

The gene calls are TRBV28 and TRBJ1-4; D might be TRBD1 (5 bases). Germline CDR1 and CDR2: MDHEN and SYDVKM. This CDR3 is 15 amino acids long. V lost 6 bases and J lost 6, with 17 bases in between. CDR3 region: CASRDRGTRDEKLFF. CDR3 nucleotide sequence: TGTGCCAGCAGGGATCGGGGGACGCGAGATGAAAAACTGTTTTTT.

The rearrangement joins TRBV19 to TRBJ2-3; TRBD1 agrees at 8 bases. The CDR3 has 14 amino acids. CDR1 and CDR2 (germline): LNHDA, SQIVND (reference sequence). The trim removed 5 bases at V and 0 bases at J, leaving 1 base unmatched. DNA of the CDR3: TGTGCCAGTAGTGACAGGGGAAGCACAGATACGCAGTATTTT. It is translated as CASSDRGSTDTQYF.

CDR3 region: CASSVGGGPGETQYF. Written as DNA, the CDR3 is TGTGCCAGCAGCGTAGGCGGGGGTCCGGGAGAGACCCAGTACTTC. J is TRBJ2-5 and V is TRBV9; 7 bases are a match to TRBD2. Germline loops: CDR1 SGDLS, CDR2 YYNGEE. V trimming: 0 bases; J trimming: 4 bases; junction bases outside the gene matches: 6. The length of the CDR3 is 15 residues.

J is TRBJ2-1 and V is TRBV11-3, with D perhaps being TRBD1 or TRBD2 (6 bases each). Trimming stripped 2 bases from V and 7 bases from J, with 12 bases between. Germline CDR1 and CDR2: SGHNT and YENEEA. The CDR3 has 14 residues. The CDR3 region is CASSLWGARNEQFF. Here the CDR3 DNA reads TGTGCCAGCAGCTTATGGGGGGCTAGGAATGAGCAGTTCTTC.

In its sample, this clone was seen many times. The chain uses TRBV19 and TRBJ2-7; D is possibly TRBD1 (7 bases). Germline CDR1 LNHDA, CDR2 SQIVND (reference sequence). V was shortened by 1 base and J by 7 bases, with 17 bases between the two germline ends. The CDR3 contains 15 residues. The CDR3 bases are TGTGCCAGTAGTATAGTCGGCAGGGGGGTCCTGGAGCAGTACTTC. It yields the protein CASSIVGRGVLEQYF.

The chain joins TRBV4-3 to TRBJ1-1; possibly TRBD1 for D (6 bases). This CDR3 is 11 amino acids long. V was clipped by 7 bases and J by 8 bases, with 11 bases between them. Germline-derived CDR1 and CDR2 are LGHNA and YSLEER. CDR3 nucleotide sequence: TGCGCCAGCAAGGGGGAGGGGGAAGCTTTCTTT. Translation gives CASKGEGEAFF.

V is TRBV6-1 and J is TRBJ2-7; D is perhaps TRBD1 or TRBD2 (7 bases each). Germline loops: CDR1 MNHNS, CDR2 SASEGT. The CDR3 contains 16 residues. V gave up 3 bases and J gave up 8 bases, with 23 bases separating them. This CDR3 reads CASSDQGGDTGVKQYF. The CDR3 bases are TGTGCCAGCAGTGACCAGGGGGGGGACACCGGAGTGAAGCAGTACTTC.

This clone was observed at least ten times. The J gene is TRBJ2-3, the V gene TRBV27; 9 bases line up with TRBD1. Germline-derived CDR1 and CDR2 are MNHEY and SMNVEV (reference sequence). The CDR3 runs to 16 residues. V was clipped by 4 bases and J by 5 bases; unmatched bases: 10. CDR3 protein: CASSSPGQGTEDTQYF. DNA of the CDR3: TGTGCCAGCAGTTCACCGGGACAGGGTACGGAAGATACGCAGTATTTT.

The chain links TRBV28 to TRBJ2-7, with 10 bases fitting TRBD1. Germline CDR1 and CDR2: MDHEN and SYDVKM. V was pared by 4 bases and J by 5 bases, with 11 bases of the junction left unmatched. CDR3 length: 16 residues. CDR3 in amino acids: CASSSAGTGAGNEQYF. The CDR3 DNA reads TGTGCCAGCAGTTCAGCCGGGACAGGGGCGGGTAACGAGCAGTACTTC. The whole variable domain, remainder taken from reference TRBV28 and TRBJ2-7, is DVKVTQSSRYLVKRTGEKVFLECVQDMDHENMFWYRQDPGLGLRLIYFSYDVKMKEKGDIPEGYSVSREKKERFSLILESASTNQTSMYLCASSSAGTGAGNEQYFGPGTRLTVT.

V is TRBV4-1 and J is TRBJ2-7, with a weak D call TRBD1 (5 bases). The V end was cut by 4 bases, the J end by 2 bases, with 18 bases between. This CDR3 spans 16 amino acids. Germline CDR1 MGHRA, CDR2 YSYEKL. The CDR3 loop is CASSPRGRVAPYEQYF. CDR3 DNA: TGCGCCAGCAGCCCTAGGGGCAGGGTGGCTCCCTACGAGCAGTACTTC.

This clone was counted once. This chain's CDR3 is CASSEAAGVSTQYF. The CDR3 DNA reads TGTGCCAGCAGTGAAGCGGCAGGGGTCAGCACCCAGTACTTC. The rearrangement links TRBV2 to TRBJ2-5; D is perhaps TRBD1 (6 bases). V was cut by 0 bases and J by 8 bases, with 13 bases left in between. The CDR3 has 14 residues. Germline V gene lookup returns CDR1 SNHLY and CDR2 FYNNEI.

The V gene is TRBV4-1, the J gene TRBJ2-3; D remains unclear. V dropped 3 bases and J dropped 4 bases, with 11 bases sitting between them. CDR1 is MGHRA and CDR2 is YSYEKL in the germline V gene. The CDR3 totals 14 residues. CDR3 sequence: CASSQLTPPDTQYF. CDR3 nucleotide sequence: TGCGCCAGCAGCCAGCTGACCCCACCAGATACGCAGTATTTT.

The V call is TRBV4-1, the J call TRBJ2-5, with D perhaps given as TRBD1 or TRBD2 (5 bases each). V gave up 0 bases and J gave up 4 bases, with 15 bases separating them. Germline CDR1 reads MGHRA; CDR2 reads YSYEKL. This CDR3 has 16 amino acids. The CDR3 nucleotides are TGCGCCAGCAGCCAAGATTGGGTGGGGGTCCGAGAGACCCAGTACTTC. Translated: CASSQDWVGVRETQYF.

The rearrangement joins TRBV6-5 to TRBJ1-2; D is unclear. Germline-derived CDR1 and CDR2 are MNHEY and SVGAGI. The CDR3 has 14 amino acids. V lost 5 bases, J lost 7 bases, and 17 bases lay in between. CDR3 in DNA: TGTGCCAGCAGTCCTTGGGCAGGAGAGGGTGGCTACACCTTC. This gives the protein CASSPWAGEGGYTF.

The chain has TRBV7-2 and TRBJ1-2; D unclear. CDR1 is SGHTA, CDR2 FQGNSA, per germline. V shed 6 bases and J shed 4 bases, with 12 bases lying between them. The CDR3 length is 13 residues. Here the CDR3 reads CASRKNPSYGYTF. CDR3 nucleotides: TGTGCCAGCAGAAAAAACCCGAGCTATGGCTACACCTTC.

The CDR3 DNA follows: TGTGCCATCAGTCCCTTAATGGGGTCAGTCTTTACGAACACTGAAGCTTTCTTT. Protein: CAISPLMGSVFTNTEAFF. The genes are TRBV10-3 and TRBJ1-1; D not certain. The CDR3 runs to 18 residues. V dropped 5 bases and J dropped 1 base, with 23 bases sitting between them. Germline CDR1 ENHRY, CDR2 SYGVKD.